The sequence of this T cell receptor (beta chain) was determined in a study of tumor-infiltrating lymphocytes in primary liver carcinoma (TCRdb year 2017). The study in broad terms: The five patients, three men and two women aged 30 to 69 years, had hepatocellular carcinoma (four) or combined HCC and intrahepatic cholangiocarcinoma (one). TCRbeta repertoire sequencing covered some 35 specimens from 5 patients: some 25 tumor regions, 5 adjacent noncancerous liver tissues and 5 peripheral blood samples. The five patients had tumors of stage T1-T3 N0M0, with maximum diameters ranging from about 4.2 to 10 cm. Samples yielded roughly 3.65 to 7.13 million productive TCRbeta reads; read depth did not differ significantly between tissue types. To link TCRbeta repertoire diversity with the local molecular phenotype, the approximately 25 tumor region samples were profiled using Agilent mRNA microarrays. Repertoires from technical replicates were highly reproducible, with mean shared-clone rates around 0.89 and correlation coefficients above 0.98. TCRbeta repertoire sequencing, expression microarrays and whole-exome sequencing were combined in the study across five regions of each liver tumor, with adjacent normal tissue and blood also included.

This clonotype was recorded at least ten times. No cognate antigen has been identified for it. Within one base of it there is no much larger clone, and no base qualities were kept. Total RNA and DNA were co-extracted without cell sorting from around 20-30 mg of bulk tissue using the AllPrep DNA/RNA mini kit. Surgical resection was performed in China between late 2015 and March 2016 on about five patients with histopathologically diagnosed primary liver carcinoma. Patients had chronic HBV infection and were treatment-naive at sampling. Five spatially separated regions were sampled from each tumor: the superior, inferior, left-lateral and right-lateral poles, plus the tumor centre. Histology showed that every tumor sample contained more than 85% viable tumor cells. Pieces of fresh tumor and adjacent tissue were cut in half, with one half kept in RNAlater at -80 degrees C and the other half sent for histology.

Broad study findings and their caveats: Only about 7.5-25% of top clones were found in all five regions of a tumor, suggesting spatial heterogeneity of tumor-infiltrating T cells. Because sequencing covered only the TCR beta chain and unpaired alpha chains were not captured, true repertoire diversity is likely underestimated. The study included only five patients, and the authors note findings should be validated in a larger study. Pairs of tumor regions showed greater repertoire overlap (mean around 35%) than tumor-adjacent pairs (roughly 17%) or tumor-blood pairs (roughly 15%), which is consistent with antigen-driven expansion. Comparison of CD4+ and CD8+ T cell repertoires was precluded by the use of bulk unsorted samples. A significantly larger repertoire fraction was made up by the top 250 clones in tumors than in blood (p = 0.039).

TCRbeta-specific cDNA was reverse-transcribed from 500 ng total RNA using a constant-region primer and ProtoScript II reverse transcriptase. The TCRbeta libraries were prepared through three rounds of nested multiplex PCR following a slightly modified ARM-PCR procedure. Sample barcodes and Illumina adapters were added in a final 25-cycle PCR using Deep VentR polymerase. Before sequencing, amplicons between 200 and 500 bp were purified from gel using a QIAquick gel extraction kit. An Illumina HiSeq 2500 was used to sequence the TCRbeta amplicons with 250-bp paired-end reads. Turning to the authors' computational methods: Quality trimming of reads was performed with Trimmomatic v0.33, and paired reads were merged with FLASH v1.2.11 so that full CDR3 sequences could be recovered. V, D and J germline segments were assigned to the rearranged TCRbeta sequences using MiGEC v1.2.1b. VDJtools v1.0.0 computed clonotype statistics and Shannon-Wiener diversity indices. Except for diversity analysis, only each sample's 250 most abundant clonotypes were used in subsequent analyses to reduce sampling bias. Clones were called with MiXCR by TCRdb after fastp trimmed the public reads at Q25, and only in-frame beta chains were retained. Rows are unified per CDR3 protein, each entry keeping the most common DNA and genes. TCRdb's processing, not the authors' own work, is the source of the V and J calls. Within this sample are some 51,000 distinct CDR3 sequences, with 70% to 80% of them counted one time only. The top ten constitute more than 25% of the sample.

This TCR came from a man aged 35 to 55 with primary liver carcinoma and hepatitis B virus infection. Sample: liver tumor tissue from sampling region 3. This specimen's cell subset or site label, per the study, means: tumor region T3, left-lateral pole.

The base sequence is TGTGCCAGCAGTCCCCCCCCGGACACCGGGGAGCTGTTTTTT. This encodes CASSPPPDTGELFF. The sequence joins TRBV28 to TRBJ2-2; there is no confident call for the D gene. The CDR3 measures 14 amino acids from cysteine to phenylalanine. The read is trimmed to its CDR3 DNA, 42 bases read in frame from base 1. V loses 5 bases, J loses 3 bases, and the germline ends lie 10 bases apart. The germline V gene sets CDR1 to MDHEN and CDR2 to SYDVKM.